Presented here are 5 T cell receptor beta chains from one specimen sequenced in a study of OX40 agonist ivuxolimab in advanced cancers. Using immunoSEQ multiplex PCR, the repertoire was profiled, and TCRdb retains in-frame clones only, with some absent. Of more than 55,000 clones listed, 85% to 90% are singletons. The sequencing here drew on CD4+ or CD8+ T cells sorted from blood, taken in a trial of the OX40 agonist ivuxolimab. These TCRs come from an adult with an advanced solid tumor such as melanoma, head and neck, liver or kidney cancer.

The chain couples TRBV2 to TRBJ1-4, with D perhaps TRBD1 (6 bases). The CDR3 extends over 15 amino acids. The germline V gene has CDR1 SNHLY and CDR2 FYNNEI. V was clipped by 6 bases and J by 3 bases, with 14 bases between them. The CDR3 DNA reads TGTGCCAGCAGCCAACAGGGTGCCGCTAATGAAAAACTGTTTTTT. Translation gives CASSQQGAANEKLFF. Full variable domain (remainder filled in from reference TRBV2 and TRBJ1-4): EPEVTQTPSHQVTQMGQEVILRCVPISNHLYFYWYRQILGQKVEFLVSFYNNEISEKSEIFDDQFSVERPDGSNFTLKIRSTKLEDSAMYFCASSQQGAANEKLFFGSGTQLSVL.

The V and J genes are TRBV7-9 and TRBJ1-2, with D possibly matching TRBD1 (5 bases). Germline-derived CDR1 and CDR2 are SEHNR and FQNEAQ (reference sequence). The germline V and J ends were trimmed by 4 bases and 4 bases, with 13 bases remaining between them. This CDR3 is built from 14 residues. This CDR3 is CASSSTNRPYGYTF. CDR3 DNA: TGTGCCAGCAGCTCGACGAACAGGCCCTATGGCTACACCTTC.

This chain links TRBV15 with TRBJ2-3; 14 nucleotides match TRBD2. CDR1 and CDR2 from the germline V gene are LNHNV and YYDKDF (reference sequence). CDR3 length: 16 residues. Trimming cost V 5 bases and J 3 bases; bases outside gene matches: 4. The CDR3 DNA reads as TGTGCCACCAGCGGGGGACTAGCGGGAGTAACAGATACGCAGTATTTT. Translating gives CATSGGLAGVTDTQYF. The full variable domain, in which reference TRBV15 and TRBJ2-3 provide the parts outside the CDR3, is DAMVIQNPRYQVTQFGKPVTLSCSQTLNHNVMYWYQQKSSQAPKLLFHYYDKDFNNEADTPDNFQSRRPNTSFCFLDIRSPGLGDTAMYLCATSGGLAGVTDTQYFGPGTRLTVL.

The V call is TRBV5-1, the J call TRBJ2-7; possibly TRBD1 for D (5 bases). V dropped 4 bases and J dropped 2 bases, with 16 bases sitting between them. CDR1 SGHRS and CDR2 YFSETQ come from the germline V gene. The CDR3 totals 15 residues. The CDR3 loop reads CASSTSQGVAYEQYF. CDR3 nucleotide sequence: TGCGCCAGCAGCACCTCCCAGGGTGTCGCCTACGAGCAGTACTTC.

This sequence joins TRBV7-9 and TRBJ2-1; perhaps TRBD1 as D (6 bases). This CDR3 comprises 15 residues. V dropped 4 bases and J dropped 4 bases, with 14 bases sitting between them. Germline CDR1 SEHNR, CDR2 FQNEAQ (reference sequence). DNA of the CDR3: TGTGCCAGCAGCTCCCCTGGGGGCCCTTACAATGAGCAGTTCTTC. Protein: CASSSPGGPYNEQFF. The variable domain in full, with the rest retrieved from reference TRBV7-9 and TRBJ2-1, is DTGVSQNPRHKITKRGQNVTFRCDPISEHNRLYWYRQTLGQGPEFLTYFQNEAQLEKSRLLSDRFSAERPKGSFSTLEIQRTEQGDSAMYLCASSSPGGPYNEQFFGPGTRLTVL.